This T cell receptor beta chain came from a study of T cell responses to AZD1222 COVID-19 vaccine. Regarding the study as a whole: Spike-specific TCR breadth rose after two AZD1222 doses, and depth rose as well. Unmutated variant regions are reportedly the target of nearly half of TCRs that are spike-specific. Clonal diversity may have been underestimated in mostly white British donors.

Produced via immunoSEQ multiplex PCR; TCRdb's table is partial and in-frame only. This sample has roughly 120,000 clones; 85% to 90% occur once, and the top ten carry 3.5% to 5%. The CDR3 sequence is 16 residues long. The ends were cut back, 0 bases at V and 5 bases at J, with 14 bases in the middle. Per the germline V gene, CDR1 is SGHRS and CDR2 is YFSETQ. Comments on this clone: Antigen unknown.

This receptor was identified in an adult in good health. The chain joins TRBV5-1 to TRBJ2-2, with D possibly TRBD2 on 6 matching bases. The specimen was peripheral blood, collected on day 0 of AZD1222 vaccination. The CDR3 spells CASSLVVGGGTGELFF. The CDR3 nucleotides read TGCGCCAGCAGCTTGGTTGTGGGAGGAGGGACCGGGGAGCTGTTTTTT.